This TCR beta chain was sequenced for a study of T cell responses to AZD1222 COVID-19 vaccine. Whole-study results and caveats: Samples come after the peak T cell response, not at day 14. Reportedly, close to half of spike-specific TCRs are directed against unmutated variant regions.

The table came from immunoSEQ multiplex PCR; TCRdb's copy has only in-frame clones and leaves some out. The table lists about 160,000 clones, around nine tenths of them singletons. In regard to this clone: Its antigen is unknown.

The clonotype comes from an adult in good health. Specimen: peripheral blood, collected on day 0 of AZD1222 vaccination.

As DNA, the CDR3 is TGTGCCAGCAGCTTGGAGCACAGAGGGGGCTACACCTTC. Its translation is CASSLEHRGGYTF. The chain has TRBV5-4 and TRBJ1-2, with unresolved D. CDR1 is SGHNT and CDR2 is YYREEE in the germline V gene (reference sequence). Trimming removed 0 bases at V and 8 bases at J, with 11 bases between. CDR3 length: 13 residues.